This TCR beta chain was identified during a study of T cell responses to AZD1222 COVID-19 vaccine. Details on this clone: Its antigen is unidentified.

Clones were sequenced by immunoSEQ multiplex PCR, and TCRdb holds only the in-frame ones, with some missing. The sample contains approximately 110,000 clones, approximately 90% of which appear only once. Study-wide results and caveats: Two AZD1222 doses significantly raised spike-specific TCR breadth and depth over controls.

Germline values: CDR1 MGHDK, CDR2 SYGVNS. Deletions cut 4 bases from V and 6 bases from J, with 15 bases between. This CDR3 has 14 residues. The sequence came from an adult in good health. The V and J genes are TRBV25-1 and TRBJ1-1; D is perhaps TRBD1 (5 bases). The sequencing here drew on peripheral blood, taken on day 0 of AZD1222 vaccination. The CDR3 coding sequence is TGTGCCAGCAGTGTCTCCGGGGGGGTCCCTGAAGCTTTCTTT. Its translation: CASSVSGGVPEAFF.